These 29 T cell receptor beta chains came from one sample sequenced in a study of identical twins. One entry per CDR3 protein, called by TCRdb with MiXCR from the 5' RACE reads. Of about 520,000 distinct CDR3 sequences listed, less than 25% are singletons. These data were likewise used in another study, on T cells expressing NK-cell markers.

The sample taken for sequencing was CD4+ T cells sorted from blood. These TCRs come from a woman under 30 in good health.

V is TRBV4-2 and J is TRBJ1-2; TRBD1 aligns across 7 bases. Germline values: CDR1 LGHNA, CDR2 YNFKEQ. The junction had 16 bases not matched to a gene; V was cut back by 4 bases and J by 8 bases. The CDR3 has 16 amino acids. The CDR3 protein is CASSPNRDSQTIGYTF. The DNA for the CDR3 is TGTGCCAGCAGCCCTAACCGGGACAGCCAAACGATAGGCTACACCTTC.

This clonotype appeared a few times. This chain uses TRBV20-1 with TRBJ1-2; 7 nucleotides match TRBD1. J was trimmed by 7 bases and V by 6 bases; bases with no gene match: 8. CDR3 length: 12 residues. Germline CDR1 and CDR2: DFQATT and SNEGSKA (reference sequence). The CDR3: CSALQGEVGYTF. The DNA of the CDR3 is TGCAGTGCACTGCAGGGGGAGGTTGGCTACACCTTC.

This clonotype was seen only a few times. This chain joins TRBV18 and TRBJ2-1, with D tentatively TRBD2 (6 bases). This CDR3 is 12 amino acids long. With 5 bases removed from V and 14 bases from J, the gap between germline ends came to 16 bases. CDR1 is KGHSH, CDR2 LQKENI, per germline. The chain's CDR3 is CASSSPGRTKFF. CDR3 DNA sequence: TGTGCCAGCTCATCCCCCGGTCGGACTAAGTTCTTC.

This clonotype came up a few times. The chain couples TRBV5-6 to TRBJ2-2; 10 bases map to TRBD2. After removal of 5 bases from V and 6 bases from J, the junction contained 7 bases not matched to a gene. This CDR3 comprises 15 residues. Germline CDR1 reads SGHDT; CDR2 reads YYEEEE. As DNA, the CDR3 is TGTGCCAGCAGTCGAAGCGGGGGGGTCGCCGGGGAGCTGTTTTTT. Protein sequence: CASSRSGGVAGELFF.

This clonotype showed up just a few times. The rearrangement joins TRBV12-5 to TRBJ2-4; 10 positions agree with TRBD2. The CDR3 extends over 16 amino acids. V lost 3 bases and J lost 4; bases outside the gene matches: 6. The germline gives CDR1 LGHNT, CDR2 FRNRAP. The CDR3 DNA sequence: TGTGCTAGTGGTTTAAGAGCGGGAGGGCCGAAAAACATTCAGTACTTC. Protein product: CASGLRAGGPKNIQYF.

This clonotype appeared many times. This chain joins TRBV2 and TRBJ2-2; D is uncertain. This CDR3 spans 14 amino acids. V gave up 6 bases and J gave up 1 base, with 9 bases separating them. CDR1 and CDR2 (germline): SNHLY, FYNNEI. The CDR3 reads CASRARQNTGELFF. DNA of the CDR3: TGTGCCAGCAGGGCAAGACAGAACACCGGGGAGCTGTTTTTT.

This clonotype occurred a few times. The chain employs TRBV15 and TRBJ2-1; D is unresolved. This CDR3 comprises 15 residues. Trimming cost V 0 bases and J 7 bases, with 13 bases left between them. Germline V gene sequence: CDR1 LNHNV, CDR2 YYDKDF (reference sequence). The CDR3 here is CATSRDLLSGNEQFF. The CDR3 DNA is TGTGCCACCAGCAGAGATCTCCTCTCCGGGAATGAGCAGTTCTTC.

V usage is TRBV11-3 and J usage is TRBJ2-5, with D perhaps TRBD2 (5 bases). Germline V gene lookup returns CDR1 SGHNT and CDR2 YENEEA. The V end lost 5 bases, the J end lost 5 bases, and 9 bases lay between the germline ends. This CDR3 spans 12 amino acids. CDR3: CASSIAWETQYF. CDR3 DNA: TGTGCCAGCAGCATAGCGTGGGAGACCCAGTACTTC.

The V call is TRBV5-1, the J call TRBJ1-4; 8 positions agree with TRBD1. V lost 7 bases, J lost 6 bases, and 8 bases stayed unmatched. The germline V gene encodes CDR1 SGHRS and CDR2 YFSETQ. The CDR3 length is 14 residues. The CDR3 DNA is TGCGCCAGCGGCACGGGACAGGATTATGAAAAACTGTTTTTT. This gives the protein CASGTGQDYEKLFF. Together with reference TRBV5-1 and TRBJ1-4, the CDR3 gives the full variable domain: KAGVTQTPRYLIKTRGQQVTLSCSPISGHRSVSWYQQTPGQGLQFLFEYFSETQRNKGNFPGRFSGRQFSNSRSEMNVSTLELGDSALYLCASGTGQDYEKLFFGSGTQLSVL.

This sequence joins TRBV30 and TRBJ2-7; 9 nucleotides match TRBD1. Germline V gene lookup returns CDR1 GTSNPN and CDR2 SVGIG (reference sequence). Losses at the gene ends were 6 bases for V and 7 bases for J; bases not matched to a gene: 10. CDR3 size: 13 residues. The CDR3 sequence: CACRGQGLREQYF. In DNA form, the CDR3 reads TGTGCCTGCCGGGGACAGGGATTGAGGGAGCAGTACTTC.

This clonotype was observed a few times. V and J are TRBV30 and TRBJ2-6; D uncertain. Germline V gives CDR1 GTSNPN, CDR2 SVGIG (reference sequence). The germline V and J ends were trimmed by 2 bases and 0 bases, with 8 bases remaining between them. This CDR3 is 15 amino acids long. The CDR3 loop is CAWSWRNSGANVLTF. The CDR3 bases are TGTGCCTGGAGTTGGCGGAACTCTGGGGCCAACGTCCTGACTTTC.

V is TRBV5-1 and J is TRBJ2-7; D is tentatively TRBD1 or TRBD2 (6 bases each). The CDR3 runs to 14 residues. The germline CDR1 and CDR2 sequences are SGHRS and YFSETQ. V lost 5 bases and J lost 2, with 14 bases in between. CDR3: CASRRPGAAYEQYF. In nucleotides, the CDR3 is TGCGCCAGCAGACGCCCGGGGGCTGCCTACGAGCAGTACTTC.

This clonotype was picked up a small number of times. The rearrangement joins TRBV7-9 to TRBJ2-7; 9 bases match TRBD1. J gave up 8 bases and V 4 bases, and 6 bases lay outside the gene matches. This CDR3 spans 13 amino acids. Per germline, CDR1 SEHNR and CDR2 FQNEAQ (reference sequence). CDR3 residues: CASSWGDRVKQYF. CDR3 coding DNA: TGTGCCAGCAGCTGGGGGGACAGGGTAAAGCAGTACTTC.

This clonotype was recorded a few times. The chain carries TRBV30 and TRBJ2-1, with no clear D. In germline, CDR1 is GTSNPN, CDR2 SVGIG (reference sequence). Trimming cost V 3 bases and J 3 bases, with 9 bases left between them. The CDR3 has 13 amino acids. In nucleotides, the CDR3 is TGTGCCTGGAGCCCGACCCTCTACAATGAGCAGTTCTTC. This sequence encodes CAWSPTLYNEQFF.

The V gene is TRBV6-5, the J gene TRBJ1-2; a weak D match, TRBD1 (6 bases). Per the germline V gene, CDR1 is MNHEY and CDR2 is SVGAGI. The CDR3 loop spans 15 amino acids. With 0 bases removed from V and 4 bases from J, the gap between germline ends came to 12 bases. This CDR3 is CASSYSGAGSYGYTF. As DNA, the CDR3 is TGTGCCAGCAGTTACTCGGGGGCGGGGAGCTATGGCTACACCTTC.

This clonotype has more than one count but fewer than ten. V usage is TRBV12-3 or TRBV12-4 and J usage is TRBJ1-1, with a tentative D call TRBD1 (5 bases). The CDR3 is 14 residues long. The V end lost 6 bases, the J end lost 2 bases, and 13 bases lay between the germline ends. The CDR3 DNA is TGTGCCAGCAGCTGGACAAATAGCAACACTGAAGCTTTCTTT. This gives the protein CASSWTNSNTEAFF.

The table lists this clonotype with a few counts. The CDR3 DNA is TGCAGTGCTAGTTCGGTCCAGACATCTCACTACGAGCAGTACTTC. It is translated as CSASSVQTSHYEQYF. The chain carries TRBV20-1 and TRBJ2-7; no clear D gene. The V end was cut by 3 bases, the J end by 3 bases, with 18 bases between. Germline V lookup: CDR1 DFQATT, CDR2 SNEGSKA (reference sequence). This CDR3 region has 15 residues.

The rearrangement uses TRBV12-5 and TRBJ2-7; the D gene is possibly TRBD1 (5 bases). The CDR3 is 13 residues long. The ends were cut back, 3 bases at V and 0 bases at J, with 6 bases in the middle. The V gene's germline CDR1 is LGHNT and CDR2 FRNRAP. The CDR3 spells CASGLGDSYEQYF. The CDR3 bases are TGTGCTAGTGGTTTAGGGGACTCCTACGAGCAGTACTTC.

The chain joins TRBV5-1 to TRBJ1-4; no clear D gene. V lost 0 bases and J 4 bases, leaving 4 bases between the germline ends. The CDR3 contains 13 residues. The germline V gene encodes CDR1 SGHRS and CDR2 YFSETQ. The CDR3 sequence: CASSLAGNEKLFF. CDR3 sequence (DNA): TGCGCCAGCAGCTTGGCCGGTAATGAAAAACTGTTTTTT.

In this sample, this clonotype turned up a few times. This chain connects TRBV10-3 to TRBJ1-2; no definite D call. The CDR3 is 16 amino acids. Trimming left V 3 bases short and J 4 bases short, with 18 bases between. The germline V gene encodes CDR1 ENHRY and CDR2 SYGVKD. CDR3 DNA sequence: TGTGCCATCAGTGACCTCAAGGGCCGAGAGGCCTATGGCTACACCTTC. Protein product: CAISDLKGREAYGYTF.

This clonotype showed up many times. In nucleotides, the CDR3 is TGTGCCACCAGCAGAGAAACAGGGGGTTCCTACGAGCAGTACTTC. Translated, it gives CATSRETGGSYEQYF. V gene TRBV15 combines with J gene TRBJ2-7; TRBD1 matches 8 bases. Germline V gene sequence: CDR1 LNHNV, CDR2 YYDKDF (reference sequence). With V trimmed by 0 bases and J by 1 base, 2 bases remained unmatched. This CDR3 spans 15 amino acids. The entire variable domain, with the rest obtained from reference TRBV15 and TRBJ2-7, is as follows: DAMVIQNPRYQVTQFGKPVTLSCSQTLNHNVMYWYQQKSSQAPKLLFHYYDKDFNNEADTPDNFQSRRPNTSFCFLDIRSPGLGDTAMYLCATSRETGGSYEQYFGPGTRLTVT.

This clonotype was recorded many times. CDR3 DNA sequence: TGCAGTGCTCCCCGACAGGGGAATGAGCAGTTCTTC. It is translated as CSAPRQGNEQFF. The rearrangement joins TRBV20-1 to TRBJ2-1; 8 bases are shared with TRBD1. Germline CDR1 reads DFQATT; CDR2 reads SNEGSKA (reference sequence). The CDR3 spans 12 residues. The V and J ends lost 5 bases and 7 bases, in that order; junction bases with no gene match: 4.

This clonotype was picked up a small number of times. V and J are TRBV5-1 and TRBJ2-1, with TRBD2 identical over 13 bases. Germline lookup yields CDR1 SGHRS and CDR2 YFSETQ. This CDR3 region has 15 residues. The junction had 4 bases not matched to a gene; V was cut back by 9 bases and J by 1 base. DNA for the CDR3: TGCGCCACTGGACTAGCGGGGGATTCCTACAATGAGCAGTTCTTC. Translation: CATGLAGDSYNEQFF.

The genes are TRBV7-2 and TRBJ1-2, with 7 bases fitting TRBD1. V lost 8 bases to trimming and J lost 5 bases; unmatched junction nucleotides: 8. The CDR3 runs to 13 residues. CDR1 is SGHTA, CDR2 FQGNSA, per germline. The CDR3 bases are TGTGCCAGCGCGCCCGGGACAGCGTATGGCTACACCTTC. Protein: CASAPGTAYGYTF.

This CDR3 reads CASSGDRAGSSYNEQFF. The CDR3 DNA follows: TGCGCCAGCAGTGGAGACAGGGCGGGGAGCTCCTACAATGAGCAGTTCTTC. The chain has TRBV10-1 and TRBJ2-1; TRBD1 is a possible D gene (7 bases). The length of the CDR3 is 17 residues. CDR1 is WNHNN, CDR2 SYGVQD, per germline (reference sequence). Trimming cost V 4 bases and J 0 bases, with 16 bases left between them.

This clonotype was counted only a few times. The chain links TRBV11-1 to TRBJ2-7, with a possible D match to TRBD1 (6 bases). CDR1 and CDR2 (germline): SGHAT, FQDESV (reference sequence). This CDR3 contains 15 residues. The V end was cut by 5 bases, the J end by 1 base, with 15 bases between. CDR3 sequence (DNA): TGTGCCAGCAGCCTTCTACAGGGTGCGTCCTACGAGCAGTACTTC. This codes for CASSLLQGASYEQYF.

This clonotype came up a few times. This rearrangement joins TRBV6-2 or TRBV6-3 to TRBJ2-7; the D is unclear. The CDR3 runs 14 residues. From germline, CDR1 is MNHEY and CDR2 SVGEGT. The ends were cut back, 2 bases at V and 5 bases at J, with 13 bases in the middle. CDR3 sequence: CASSYRAGSNEQYF. In DNA, the CDR3 is TGTGCCAGCAGTTACAGGGCTGGCTCGAACGAGCAGTACTTC.

In this sample, this clonotype turned up many times. The gene calls are TRBV7-9 and TRBJ1-1; D gene ambiguous. Trimming removed 0 bases from V and 10 bases from J, with 12 bases in between. Germline V gene sequence: CDR1 SEHNR, CDR2 FQNEAQ (reference sequence). This CDR3 region has 13 residues. As DNA, the CDR3 is TGTGCCAGCAGCTTAGCGCAATTGGCGGCAGCTTTCTTT. It codes for CASSLAQLAAAFF.

The chain recombines TRBV5-5 with TRBJ2-1; TRBD2 aligns across 7 bases. Trimming cost V 2 bases and J 0 bases; bases outside gene matches: 2. Germline CDR1 is SGHKS and CDR2 is YYEKEE (reference sequence). This CDR3 has 15 residues. The CDR3 loop is CASSFQRDSYNEQFF. CDR3 bases: TGTGCCAGCAGCTTTCAGCGGGACTCCTACAATGAGCAGTTCTTC.